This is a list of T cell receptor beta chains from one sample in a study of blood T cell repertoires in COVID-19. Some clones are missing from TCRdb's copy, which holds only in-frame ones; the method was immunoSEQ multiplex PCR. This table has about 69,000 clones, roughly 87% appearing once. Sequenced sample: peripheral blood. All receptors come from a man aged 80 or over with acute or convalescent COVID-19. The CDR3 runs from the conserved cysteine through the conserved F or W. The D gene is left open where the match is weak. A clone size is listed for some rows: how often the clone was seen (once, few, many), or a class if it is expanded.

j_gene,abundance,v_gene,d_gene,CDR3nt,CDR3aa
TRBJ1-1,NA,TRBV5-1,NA,TGCGCCAGCAGCTCGGGGGGGGCCGGGACTGAAGCTTTCTTT,CASSSGGAGTEAFF
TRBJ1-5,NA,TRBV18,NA,TGTGCCAGCTCACCGACTATGGGTCAGCCCCAGCATTTT,CASSPTMGQPQHF
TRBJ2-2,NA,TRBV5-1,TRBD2,TGCGCCAGCAGCTTTAACAAGGGGAGGACTAGCGGGCCTAGATATAACACCGGGGAGCTGTTTTTT,CASSFNKGRTSGPRYNTGELFF
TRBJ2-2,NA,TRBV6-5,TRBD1,TGTGCCAGCAGTTCGAGGACAGGGGGCAGCACCGGGGAGCTGTTTTTT,CASSSRTGGSTGELFF
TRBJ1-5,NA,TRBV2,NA,TGTGCCAGCAGTGAAAGGGAGCCGAATTGGCAGCCCCAGCATTTT,CASSEREPNWQPQHF
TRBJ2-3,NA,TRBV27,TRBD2,TGTGCCAGCAGTTTAAGAGGTGGGGGACGGGGGCCGGCGCGGGAGGGCCCAGATACGCAGTATTTT,CASSLRGGGRGPAREGPDTQYF
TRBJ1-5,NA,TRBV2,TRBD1,TGTGCCAGCAAGGACAGGGGGCTGAATCAGCCCCAGCATTTT,CASKDRGLNQPQHF
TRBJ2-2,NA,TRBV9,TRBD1,TGTGCCAGCAGCCCGACAGGGGCGCCGGACACCGGGGAGCTGTTTTTT,CASSPTGAPDTGELFF
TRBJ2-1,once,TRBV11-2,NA,TGTGCCAGCAGCCGCAGACGGGAGATCGCCTACAATGAGCAGTTCTTC,CASSRRREIAYNEQFF
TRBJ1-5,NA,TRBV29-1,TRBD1,TGCAGCGTTGAAGAGCTTGGGACAGCAACGAGCAATCAGCCCCAGCATTTT,CSVEELGTATSNQPQHF
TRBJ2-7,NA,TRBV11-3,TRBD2,TGTGCCAGCAGCCGGACTAGCGGAGACTACGAGCAGTACTTC,CASSRTSGDYEQYF
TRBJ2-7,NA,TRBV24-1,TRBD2,TGTGCCACCAGTGCCGTGGGAGCGGGAGAAGTCGAGCAGTACTTC,CATSAVGAGEVEQYF
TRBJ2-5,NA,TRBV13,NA,TGTGCCAGCAGGAGACGGTCAGGGGCCGGGACCCAGTACTTC,CASRRRSGAGTQYF